Below, one T cell receptor beta chain is given with its context. This clone was detected a few times. Its cognate antigen has yet to be identified. No base quality information exists; no much larger clone differs at one position. The data were obtained in a study of a mutant IDH1 vaccine in newly diagnosed glioma listed by TCRdb under 2021. As for the study more broadly: Patients received eight vaccinations in weeks 1, 3, 5, 7, 11, 15, 19 and 23, corresponding to visits V03 through V10. For exploratory analyses, around 26 treated patients had longitudinal TCRB deep sequencing done wherever samples were available. Peripheral blood was drawn at six visits: V03 (baseline), V05, V07, V10, V12 and V13. The 30 to 40 treated patients were 62.5% male and around 40% female, with a mean age of approximately 40 years. In the chemotherapy-containing groups, vaccination started alongside temozolomide cycles, whereas in patients who had radiotherapy alone it started 4-6 weeks after radiotherapy. Prior to enrollment, standard therapy consisting of radiotherapy alone, temozolomide alone, or radiochemotherapy with temozolomide had been administered to patients, with the combination being received by most patients.

V trim: 3 bases; J trim: 6 bases; unmatched bases: 6. Its CDR3 holds 15 amino acids, cysteine through phenylalanine. Just the 45-base CDR3 DNA is kept, in frame starting at base 1. In the germline V gene (reference sequence), CDR1 corresponds to LNHNV and CDR2 to YYDKDF. Libraries were built with the immunoSEQ multiplex PCR assay. Rearranged TCR beta chain sequences were amplified with the hsTCRB Kit following the manufacturer's protocol. TCRB libraries were sequenced on an Illumina MiSeq. As for the authors' bioinformatics: The kit vendor's proprietary platform handled demultiplexing, trimming and gene mapping. In TCRdb, the immuneACCESS table is reduced to in-frame sequences with V and J assigned. These tables do not hold every clone; where another copy was compared, an unresolved V gene accounts for under half, and the others remain unexplained. Clone size and the V and J calls come from that table; the DNA yielded D and trimming. The sample table lists under 85,000 clones, roughly 85% of them with a count of one. Of the sample, 0.77% falls within the top ten clones.

General findings and caveats noted by the study authors: Across multiple MHC alleles, vaccine-induced immune responses were seen in nearly 95% of patients. Pseudoprogression appeared unrelated to alterations in the top peripheral T cell clonotypes detected by TCRB sequencing. Selection of PBMC samples for TCRB deep sequencing was based on availability. It was noted by the authors that analyses of patient blood samples could not be reproduced owing to sample limitations.

This specimen's time point label, interpreted: week 23, last vaccination. Every vaccine dose consisted of 300 ug of a 20-mer mutant IDH1 peptide in Montanide, administered subcutaneously together with topical imiquimod. Newly diagnosed WHO grade 3 or 4 IDH1-mutant astrocytomas showing loss of nuclear ATRX were present in the donors. The samples were drawn from NOA16, a multicentre, single-arm, open-label phase I trial in Germany that tested a mutant IDH1 peptide vaccine in humans for the first time. Genomic DNA for TCRB sequencing was extracted from EDTA blood using the DNeasy Blood and Tissue Kit.

This specimen consisted of PBMCs, obtained from a glioma patient whose treatment included an IDH1 peptide vaccine. The TCR comes from a woman aged 45-59 years with glioma. The sequence is built from TRBV15 and TRBJ2-1, with 9 junctional bases fitting TRBD1. The CDR3 region: CATSSPGQGVNEQFF. At the DNA level, the sequence is TGTGCCACCAGCAGTCCGGGACAGGGTGTCAATGAGCAGTTCTTC.